This T cell receptor beta chain appears in the sequencing data of a study of CXCR3-negative and CXCR3-positive naive CD8 T cells. All TRB cDNA libraries came from 5' RACE performed with UMI labels. Reanalyzing the 5' RACE reads, TCRdb keeps one entry per CDR3 protein, without DNA. With about 120,000 distinct CDR3 sequences in the sample, the ten largest clones hold approximately 0.29%. Findings and caveats of the study: Diversity ran similarly high across both naive subsets but far lower in memory CD8+ cells. TRB CDR3 properties indicated TCR strength, while surface CD5 was similar across naive subsets.

In regard to this clonotype: Its antigen is unidentified.

Source material: naive CXCR3- CD8+ T cells from blood. Subset given: CD45RO-CCR7+CD27+CD95- naive CD8+ T cells lacking CXCR3 (TNR3-). The sequence was obtained from a human donor in good health. Some clones in this sample may be carry-over from other donors' samples.

The chain's CDR3 is CASSPGRYNEKLFF. The chain uses TRBV7-8 and TRBJ1-4; TCRdb names TRBD1, which stays unverified in the absence of DNA. Germline CDR1 and CDR2: SGHVS and FQNEAQ. CDR3 length equals 14 residues. Together with reference TRBV7-8 and TRBJ1-4, the CDR3 gives the full variable domain: GAGVSQSPRYKVAKRGQDVALRCDPISGHVSLFWYQQALGQGPEFLTYFQNEAQLDKSGLPSDRFFAERPEGSVSTLKIQRTQQEDSAVYLCASSPGRYNEKLFFGSGTQLSVL.